The clone carrying this TCR beta chain has only one observation. This specimen comes from a study of control samples from healthy donors and cancer patients. TCRdb's table, derived via immunoSEQ multiplex PCR, lists solely in-frame clones and lacks some. The profile shows approximately 160,000 clones, about 93% of them singletons. Germline CDR1 SQVTM, CDR2 ANQGSEA. This CDR3 comprises 13 residues. Trimming cost V 7 bases and J 5 bases; bases outside gene matches: 10. This sequence was found in a woman aged 30 to 39 in good health. This sequence joins TRBV29-1 and TRBJ2-5, with 7 nucleotides matching TRBD1. The sequencing sample was made of blood. The CDR3 nucleotides read TGCAGCGCCCAACAGGGGCGCGTTGAGACCCAGTACTTC. Amino acids: CSAQQGRVETQYF. The whole variable domain, filled in from reference TRBV29-1 and TRBJ2-5, reads SAVISQKPSRDICQRGTSLTIQCQVDSQVTMMFWYRQQPGQSLTLIATANQGSEATYESGFVIDKFPISRPNLTFSTLTVSNMSPEDSSIYLCSAQQGRVETQYFGPGTRLLVL.